Ten or more counts support the clone carrying this T cell receptor (beta chain). This sample was taken from a study of spatial heterogeneity in lung cancer. As for time point: sample taken at primary tumor resection. Frozen PBMC, nontumor lung or tumor provided whole RNA, which was sequenced unsorted. A distinct unique molecular identifier was carried by each TCR cDNA molecule. A single record per CDR3 protein comes from TCRdb applying MiXCR to the 5' RACE reads. The sample carries over 90,000 distinct CDR3 sequences, approximately 8.9% recorded once. CDR1 is MDHEN, CDR2 SYDVKM, per germline. The V gene lost 6 bases and the J gene lost 9 bases, with 12 bases spanning the gap. The CDR3 spans 12 residues.

The chain combines TRBV28 with TRBJ1-5; no clear D. Here the sequenced sample was PBMCs, taken at surgery. The clonotype comes from a male donor with early-stage non-small cell lung cancer. This CDR3 reads CASSSHPRPQHF. The CDR3, as DNA: TGTGCCAGCAGCTCCCACCCGAGGCCCCAGCATTTT.